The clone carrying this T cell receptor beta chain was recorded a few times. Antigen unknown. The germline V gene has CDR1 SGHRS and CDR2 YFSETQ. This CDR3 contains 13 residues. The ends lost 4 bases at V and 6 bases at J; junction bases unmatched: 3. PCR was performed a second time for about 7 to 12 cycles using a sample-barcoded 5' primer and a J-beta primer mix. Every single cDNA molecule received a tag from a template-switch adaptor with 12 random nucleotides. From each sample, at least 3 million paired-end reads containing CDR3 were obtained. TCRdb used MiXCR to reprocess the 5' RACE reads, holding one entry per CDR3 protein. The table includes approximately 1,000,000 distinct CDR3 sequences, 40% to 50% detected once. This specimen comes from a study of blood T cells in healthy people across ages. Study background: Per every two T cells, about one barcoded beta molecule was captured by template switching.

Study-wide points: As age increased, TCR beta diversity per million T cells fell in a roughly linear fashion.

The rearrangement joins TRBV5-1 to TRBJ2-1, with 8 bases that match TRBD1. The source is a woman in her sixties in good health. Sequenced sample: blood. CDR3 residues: CASSMDRVNEQFF. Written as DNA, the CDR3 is TGCGCCAGCAGCATGGACAGGGTCAATGAGCAGTTCTTC.